The clone carrying this T cell receptor (beta chain) was recorded at least ten times. Its antigen is not known. Trimming cost V 8 bases and J 6 bases, with 14 bases left between them. The CDR3 consists of 13 residues. The V gene's germline CDR1 is MDHEN and CDR2 SYDVKM. These data come from a study of T cells in Graves' hyperthyroidism and ophthalmopathy. Whole-study findings and limits: By a 13 V-J model, ophthalmopathy was set apart from stable hyperthyroidism.

RNA transcripts provided the source from which TCR beta CDR3 regions were amplified. The primer set for the first-round RT-PCR of the TCR CDR3 was HTBI. Each CDR3 protein is one row after TCRdb ran MiXCR on the multiplex PCR reads. The data contain about 180,000 distinct CDR3 sequences, approximately 17% of them singletons. Clinicians diagnosed patients from clinical symptoms, serum thyroxine and TRAb, thyroid ultrasound and orbital computed tomography. This receptor was identified in a woman in her fifties or sixties with Graves' hyperthyroidism. The sample was blood. This rearrangement joins TRBV28 to TRBJ1-5; a possible D gene is TRBD1 (6 bases). CDR3 bases: TGTGCCAGCCGGCAGGGGTTTTTTCAGCCCCAGCATTTT. This codes for CASRQGFFQPQHF.